A single sample gave rise to the 6 T cell receptor beta chains below, sequenced in a study of identical twins. TCRdb analysed the 5' RACE reads with MiXCR anew, one entry per CDR3 protein. The sample includes hundreds of thousands of distinct CDR3 sequences, approximately 7% of them seen just once. The sample also formed part of further work on yellow fever vaccine responses in identical twins.

The sample taken for sequencing was memory (CD45RO+) T cells sorted from blood. These receptors originate from a woman younger than 30 in good health.

This clonotype was counted a few times. This rearrangement joins TRBV18 to TRBJ2-1; tentatively, D is TRBD1 or TRBD2 (6 bases each). V gave up 1 base and J gave up 2 bases, with 15 bases separating them. This CDR3 has 17 residues. Germline V lookup: CDR1 KGHSH, CDR2 LQKENI. The DNA for the CDR3 is TGTGCCAGCTCACCACGTAAGGGGGAGGTAGCCTACAATGAGCAGTTCTTC. The encoded protein is CASSPRKGEVAYNEQFF.

The CDR3 DNA reads as TGTGCCAGCAGTACCTTGACTAGCGCCAATGAGCAGTTCTTC. Its protein product is CASSTLTSANEQFF. V gene TRBV6-1 combines with J gene TRBJ2-1; 8 nucleotides agree with TRBD2. V was pared by 5 bases and J by 6 bases, with 6 bases of the junction left unmatched. Germline CDR1 and CDR2: MNHNS and SASEGT. This CDR3 spans 14 amino acids.

The V gene is TRBV11-2, the J gene TRBJ2-5; a possible D gene is TRBD2 (7 bases). The V and J ends lost 5 bases and 4 bases respectively, with 11 bases between them. CDR1 and CDR2 from the germline V gene are SGHAT and FQNNGV. The length of the CDR3 is 13 residues. The CDR3 loop is CASSGGAGETQYF. CDR3 sequence (DNA): TGTGCCAGCAGCGGGGGGGCAGGAGAGACCCAGTACTTC.

This clonotype appeared many times. This chain joins TRBV27 and TRBJ1-1; the D gene is possibly TRBD1 (5 bases). The V end lost 2 bases, the J end lost 0 bases, and 7 bases lay between the germline ends. This CDR3 is 14 amino acids long. Germline CDR1 and CDR2: MNHEY and SMNVEV (reference sequence). This CDR3 reads CASSLRGMNTEAFF. The CDR3 DNA sequence: TGTGCCAGCAGTTTAAGGGGTATGAACACTGAAGCTTTCTTT.

This sequence joins TRBV7-9 and TRBJ2-7; D remains ambiguous. The CDR3 covers 14 residues. Germline values: CDR1 SEHNR, CDR2 FQNEAQ (reference sequence). Trimming took off 1 base at V and 3 bases at J, with 10 bases between the two ends. DNA of the CDR3: TGTGCCAGCAGCTTAGGGGCCCAAAACTACGAGCAGTACTTC. It specifies CASSLGAQNYEQYF.

The genes are TRBV12-3 or TRBV12-4 and TRBJ2-5; the D gene could be TRBD1 or TRBD2 (6 bases each). Between the trimmed V and J ends, which lost 6 bases and 4 bases, there was a span of 18 bases. The CDR3 consists of 15 residues. The CDR3 sequence: CASRLLRGVGETQYF. In nucleotides, the CDR3 is TGTGCCAGCAGGCTCTTGAGGGGGGTAGGAGAGACCCAGTACTTC.